The sample holds a few counts of the clone carrying this T cell receptor beta chain. The germline CDR1 and CDR2 sequences are SEHNR and FQNEAQ (reference sequence). V lost 6 bases and J lost 1, with 16 bases in between. The CDR3 loop spans 15 amino acids. The authors ran a second PCR of 7 to 11 cycles using a sample-barcoded 5' primer and a J-beta primer mix. TCRdb processed the 5' RACE reads anew with MiXCR; each CDR3 protein has one entry. This sample carries hundreds of thousands of distinct CDR3 sequences, 58% of them seen once, and the ten largest clones take 30% to 40%. These data originate in a study of blood T cells in healthy people across ages.

The clonotype originates from a man aged 55 to 70 in good health. The specimen was blood. The V gene is TRBV7-9, the J gene TRBJ2-7; D may be TRBD1 (5 bases). Here the CDR3 DNA reads TGTGCCAGCAGAGCTATATCTCAGGGATCCTACGAGCAGTACTTC. It encodes CASRAISQGSYEQYF.